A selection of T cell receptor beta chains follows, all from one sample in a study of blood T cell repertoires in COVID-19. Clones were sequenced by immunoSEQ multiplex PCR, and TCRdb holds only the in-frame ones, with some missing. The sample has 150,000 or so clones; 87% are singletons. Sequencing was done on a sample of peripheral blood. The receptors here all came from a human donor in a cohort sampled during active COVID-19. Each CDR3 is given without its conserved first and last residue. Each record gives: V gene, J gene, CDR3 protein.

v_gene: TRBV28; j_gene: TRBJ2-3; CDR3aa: ASSVAGGWTDTQY
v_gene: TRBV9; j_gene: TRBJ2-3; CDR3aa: ASSVEPQGDTQY
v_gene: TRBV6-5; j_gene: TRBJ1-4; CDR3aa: ASRPGQGPNEKLF
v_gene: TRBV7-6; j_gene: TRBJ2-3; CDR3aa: ASSTRTGADTQY
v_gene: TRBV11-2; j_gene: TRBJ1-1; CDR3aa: ASSLDRDTEAF
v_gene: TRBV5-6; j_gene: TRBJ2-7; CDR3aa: ATAGRTGVVYEQY
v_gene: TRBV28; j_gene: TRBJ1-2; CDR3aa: ASSLDSPDIDGYT
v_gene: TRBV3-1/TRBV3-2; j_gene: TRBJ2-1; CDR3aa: ASSPYQGQGYNEQF
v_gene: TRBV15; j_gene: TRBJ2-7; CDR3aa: ATSILKTGPEQY
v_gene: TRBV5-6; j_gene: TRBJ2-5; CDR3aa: ASTIQGGEETQY
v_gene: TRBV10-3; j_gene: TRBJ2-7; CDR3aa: AISGRQGVPYEQY
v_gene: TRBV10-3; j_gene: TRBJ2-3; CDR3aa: AIGEPTSAGDTQY
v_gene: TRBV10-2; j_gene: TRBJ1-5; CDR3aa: ASSESSGQVSNQPQH
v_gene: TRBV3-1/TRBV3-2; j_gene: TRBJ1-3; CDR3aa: ASSQGFRGSGDTIY
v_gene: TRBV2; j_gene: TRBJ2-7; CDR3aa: ASRGLAGVLY
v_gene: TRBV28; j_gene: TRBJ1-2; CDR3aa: ASSLTGVLDGYT
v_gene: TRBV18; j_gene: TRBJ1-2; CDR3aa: ASSQGQIYGYT
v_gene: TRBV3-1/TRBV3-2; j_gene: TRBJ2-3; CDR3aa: ASSQEKGSDTQY
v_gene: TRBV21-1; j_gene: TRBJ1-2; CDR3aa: ASSKGRVRQAPNGYT
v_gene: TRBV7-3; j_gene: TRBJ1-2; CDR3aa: ASSLAGGYGYT
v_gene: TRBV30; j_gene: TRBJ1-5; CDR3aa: AWSVRARGQPQH
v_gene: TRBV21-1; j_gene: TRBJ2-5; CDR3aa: ASSKEGLGQQETQY
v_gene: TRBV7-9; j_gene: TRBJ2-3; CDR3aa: ASSLGRWTGLRTDTQY
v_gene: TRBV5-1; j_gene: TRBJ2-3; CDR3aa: ASSLEGTSGTDTQY
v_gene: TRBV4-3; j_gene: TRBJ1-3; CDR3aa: ASSQDGGDGNTIY